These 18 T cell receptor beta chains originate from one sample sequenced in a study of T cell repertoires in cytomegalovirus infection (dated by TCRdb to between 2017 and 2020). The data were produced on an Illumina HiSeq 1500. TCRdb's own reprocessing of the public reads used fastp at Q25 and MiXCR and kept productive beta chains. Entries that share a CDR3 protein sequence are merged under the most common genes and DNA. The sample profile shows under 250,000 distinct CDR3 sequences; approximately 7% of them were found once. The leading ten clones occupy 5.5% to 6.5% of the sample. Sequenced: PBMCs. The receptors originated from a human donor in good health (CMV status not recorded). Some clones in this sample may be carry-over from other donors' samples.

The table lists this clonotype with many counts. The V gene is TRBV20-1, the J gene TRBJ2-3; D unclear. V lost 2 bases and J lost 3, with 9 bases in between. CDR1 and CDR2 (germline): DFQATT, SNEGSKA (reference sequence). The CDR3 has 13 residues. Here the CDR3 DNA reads TGCAGTGCTAGATCCCTGGAAACAGATACGCAGTATTTT. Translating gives CSARSLETDTQYF.

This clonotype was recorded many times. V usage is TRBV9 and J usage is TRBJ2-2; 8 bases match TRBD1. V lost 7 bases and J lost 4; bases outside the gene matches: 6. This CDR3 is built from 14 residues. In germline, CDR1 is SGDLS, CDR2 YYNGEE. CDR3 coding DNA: TGTGCCAGCGGGGGACAGGAGGTCACCGGGGAGCTGTTTTTT. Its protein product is CASGGQEVTGELFF. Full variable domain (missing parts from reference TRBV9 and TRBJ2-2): DSGVTQTPKHLITATGQRVTLRCSPRSGDLSVYWYQQSLDQGLQFLIQYYNGEERAKGNILERFSAQQFPDLHSELNLSSLELGDSALYFCASGGQEVTGELFFGEGSRLTVL.

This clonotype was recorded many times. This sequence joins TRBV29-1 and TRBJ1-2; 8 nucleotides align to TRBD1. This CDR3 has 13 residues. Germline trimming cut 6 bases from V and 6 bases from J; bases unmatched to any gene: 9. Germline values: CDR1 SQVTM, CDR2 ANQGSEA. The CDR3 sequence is CSVSGGDLDGYTF. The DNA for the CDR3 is TGCAGCGTCTCAGGGGGCGATTTGGATGGCTACACCTTC.

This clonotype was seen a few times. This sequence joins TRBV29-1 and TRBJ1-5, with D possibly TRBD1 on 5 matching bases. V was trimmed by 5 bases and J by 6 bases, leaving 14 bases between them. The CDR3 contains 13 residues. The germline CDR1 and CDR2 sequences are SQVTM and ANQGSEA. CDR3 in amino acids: CSVSDSNGQPQHF. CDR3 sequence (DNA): TGCAGCGTTTCAGACAGTAATGGTCAGCCCCAGCATTTT. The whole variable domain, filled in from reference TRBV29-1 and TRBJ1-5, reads SAVISQKPSRDICQRGTSLTIQCQVDSQVTMMFWYRQQPGQSLTLIATANQGSEATYESGFVIDKFPISRPNLTFSTLTVSNMSPEDSSIYLCSVSDSNGQPQHFGDGTRLSIL.

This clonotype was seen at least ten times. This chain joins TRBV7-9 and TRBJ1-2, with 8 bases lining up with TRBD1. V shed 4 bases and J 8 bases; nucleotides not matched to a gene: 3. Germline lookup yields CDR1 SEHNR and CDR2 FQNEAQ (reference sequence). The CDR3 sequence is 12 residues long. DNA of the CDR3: TGTGCCAGCAGCTGGACAGGGAACGGCTACACCTTC. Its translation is CASSWTGNGYTF.

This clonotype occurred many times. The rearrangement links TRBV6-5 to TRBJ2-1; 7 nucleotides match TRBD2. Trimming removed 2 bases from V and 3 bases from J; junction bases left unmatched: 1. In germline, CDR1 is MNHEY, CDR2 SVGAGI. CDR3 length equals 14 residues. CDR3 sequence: CASSYASGYNEQFF. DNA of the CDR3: TGTGCCAGCAGTTACGCTAGCGGCTACAATGAGCAGTTCTTC.

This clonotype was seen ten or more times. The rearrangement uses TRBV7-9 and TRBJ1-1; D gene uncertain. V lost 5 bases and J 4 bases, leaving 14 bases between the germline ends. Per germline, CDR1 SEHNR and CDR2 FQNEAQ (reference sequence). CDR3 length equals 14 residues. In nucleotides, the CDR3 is TGTGCCAGCAGCCGAGCAGTTGTATCCACTGAAGCTTTCTTT. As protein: CASSRAVVSTEAFF.

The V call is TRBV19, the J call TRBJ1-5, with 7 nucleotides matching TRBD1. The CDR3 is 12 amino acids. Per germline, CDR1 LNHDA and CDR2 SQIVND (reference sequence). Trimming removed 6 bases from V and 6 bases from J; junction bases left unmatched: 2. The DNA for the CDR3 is TGTGCCAGTAGATACAGGGGTCAGCCCCAGCATTTT. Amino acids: CASRYRGQPQHF.

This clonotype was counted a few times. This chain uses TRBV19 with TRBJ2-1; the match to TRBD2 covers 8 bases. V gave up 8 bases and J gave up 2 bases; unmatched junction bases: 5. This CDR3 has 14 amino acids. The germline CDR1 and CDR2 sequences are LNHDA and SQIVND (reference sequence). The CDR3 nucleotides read TGTGCCAGTGCACCGGGACTAGCCTACAATGAGCAGTTCTTC. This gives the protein CASAPGLAYNEQFF.

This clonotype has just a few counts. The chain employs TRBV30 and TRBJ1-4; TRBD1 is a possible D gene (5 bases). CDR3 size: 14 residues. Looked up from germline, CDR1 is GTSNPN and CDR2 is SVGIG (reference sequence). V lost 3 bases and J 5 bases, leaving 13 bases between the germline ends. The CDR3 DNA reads TGTGCCTGGAGCACCGGGACTGGGAATGAAAAACTGTTTTTT. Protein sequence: CAWSTGTGNEKLFF.

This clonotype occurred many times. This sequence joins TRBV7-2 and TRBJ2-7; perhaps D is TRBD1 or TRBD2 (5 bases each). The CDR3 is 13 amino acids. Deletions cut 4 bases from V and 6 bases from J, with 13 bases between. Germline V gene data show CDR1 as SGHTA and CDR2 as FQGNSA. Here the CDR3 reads CASSSLGTGEQYF. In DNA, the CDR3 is TGTGCCAGCAGCTCCTTAGGGACGGGCGAGCAGTACTTC. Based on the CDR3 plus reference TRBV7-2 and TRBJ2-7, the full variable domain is GAGVSQSPSNKVTEKGKDVELRCDPISGHTALYWYRQSLGQGLEFLIYFQGNSAPDKSGLPSDRFSAERTGGSVSTLTIQRTQQEDSAVYLCASSSLGTGEQYFGPGTRLTVT.

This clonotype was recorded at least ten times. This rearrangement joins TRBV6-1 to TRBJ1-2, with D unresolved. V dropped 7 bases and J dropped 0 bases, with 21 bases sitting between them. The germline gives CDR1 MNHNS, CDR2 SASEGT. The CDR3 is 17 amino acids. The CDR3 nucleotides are TGTGCCAGCACTCTTACCCCCATAAAAACAACTAACTATGGCTACACCTTC. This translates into CASTLTPIKTTNYGYTF.

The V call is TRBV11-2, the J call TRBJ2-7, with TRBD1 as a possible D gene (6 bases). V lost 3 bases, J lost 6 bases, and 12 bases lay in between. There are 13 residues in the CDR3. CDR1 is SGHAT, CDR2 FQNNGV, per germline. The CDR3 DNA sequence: TGTGCCAGCAGCTTCTCCGGGACAACCGAGCAGTACTTC. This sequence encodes CASSFSGTTEQYF.

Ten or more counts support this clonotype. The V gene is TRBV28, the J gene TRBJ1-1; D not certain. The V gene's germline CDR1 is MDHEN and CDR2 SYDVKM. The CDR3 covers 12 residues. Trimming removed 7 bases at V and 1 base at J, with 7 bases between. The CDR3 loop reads CASKGTNTEAFF. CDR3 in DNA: TGTGCCAGCAAGGGCACGAACACTGAAGCTTTCTTT.

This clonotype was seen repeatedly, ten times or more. The CDR3 here is CSVESGTSASEQFF. CDR3 bases: TGCAGCGTTGAAAGTGGGACTAGCGCGAGTGAGCAGTTCTTC. The rearrangement joins TRBV29-1 to TRBJ2-1, with 10 bases lining up with TRBD2. Germline V gene data show CDR1 as SQVTM and CDR2 as ANQGSEA. Losses at the gene ends were 2 bases for V and 9 bases for J; bases not matched to a gene: 7. This CDR3 is built from 14 residues.

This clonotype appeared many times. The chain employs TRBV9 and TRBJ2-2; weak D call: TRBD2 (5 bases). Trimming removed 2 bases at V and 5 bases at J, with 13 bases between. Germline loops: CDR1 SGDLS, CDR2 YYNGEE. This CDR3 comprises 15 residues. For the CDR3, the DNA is TGTGCCAGCAGCGTGTCCCGGGAAGCGACCGGGGAGCTGTTTTTT. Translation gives CASSVSREATGELFF. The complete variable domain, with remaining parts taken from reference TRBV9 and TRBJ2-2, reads DSGVTQTPKHLITATGQRVTLRCSPRSGDLSVYWYQQSLDQGLQFLIQYYNGEERAKGNILERFSAQQFPDLHSELNLSSLELGDSALYFCASSVSREATGELFFGEGSRLTVL.

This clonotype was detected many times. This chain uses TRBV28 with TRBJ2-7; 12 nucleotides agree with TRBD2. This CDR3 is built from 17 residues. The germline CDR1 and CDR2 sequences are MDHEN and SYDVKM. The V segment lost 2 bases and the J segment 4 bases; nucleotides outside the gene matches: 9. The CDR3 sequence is CASSLLPSGGARYEQYF. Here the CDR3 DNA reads TGTGCCAGCAGTTTACTCCCTAGCGGGGGGGCTAGGTACGAGCAGTACTTC.

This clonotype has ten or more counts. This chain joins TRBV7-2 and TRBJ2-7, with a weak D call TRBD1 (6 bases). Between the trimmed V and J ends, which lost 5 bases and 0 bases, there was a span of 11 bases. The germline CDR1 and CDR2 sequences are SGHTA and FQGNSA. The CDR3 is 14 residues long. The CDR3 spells CASSLRDTSYEQYF. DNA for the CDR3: TGTGCCAGCAGCCTACGGGACACCTCCTACGAGCAGTACTTC.